Presented here are 15 T cell receptor beta chains from one specimen sequenced in a study of cytomegalovirus exposure and HLA in healthy donors. PCR primers comprised 60 Vbeta and 13 Jbeta primers. Method: immunoSEQ multiplex PCR; TCRdb's copy keeps in-frame clones and lacks some. Of about 150,000 clones in the sample, 70% to 90% were seen once. The sequenced material came from PBMCs. These receptors originate from a woman aged 18-29 years in good health and CMV-seronegative.

V is TRBV29-1 and J is TRBJ1-2, with D maybe TRBD1 (6 bases). CDR1 and CDR2 (germline): SQVTM, ANQGSEA. V dropped 5 bases and J dropped 8 bases, with 18 bases sitting between them. The CDR3 runs to 13 residues. The DNA for the CDR3 is TGCAGCGTTCTCCGAGGGGGGGGTGGCGGCTACACCTTC. Translating it yields CSVLRGGGGGYTF.

The gene calls are TRBV7-2 and TRBJ2-3, with 7 bases identical to TRBD1. Germline V gives CDR1 SGHTA, CDR2 FQGNSA. The CDR3 length is 18 residues. Unmatched junction bases numbered 14, after V lost 0 bases and J lost 5 bases. CDR3: CASSLAPRDRGKGDTQYF. The CDR3 coding sequence is TGTGCCAGCAGCTTAGCGCCCCGGGACAGAGGTAAGGGAGATACGCAGTATTTT.

In its sample, this clone was seen a few times. The V and J genes are TRBV5-1 and TRBJ2-3, with TRBD2 as a possible D gene (6 bases). Looked up from germline, CDR1 is SGHRS and CDR2 is YFSETQ. The CDR3 loop spans 14 amino acids. Trimming stripped 3 bases from V and 2 bases from J, with 10 bases between. The CDR3: CASSYSSDTDTQYF. The CDR3 DNA sequence: TGCGCCAGCAGCTACTCTAGCGACACAGATACGCAGTATTTT.

This chain joins TRBV7-2 and TRBJ2-1; TRBD2 aligns across 8 bases. The CDR3 consists of 15 residues. Germline loops: CDR1 SGHTA, CDR2 FQGNSA. V dropped 5 bases and J dropped 3; count of bases not matched to a gene: 6. CDR3 amino acids: CASSRAGVVYNEQFF. In DNA form, the CDR3 reads TGTGCCAGCAGCAGAGCGGGAGTCGTCTACAATGAGCAGTTCTTC.

Details on this clone: This sample includes further DNA sequences coding for the same CDR3. V is TRBV28 and J is TRBJ1-1; the D gene is possibly TRBD1 (5 bases). The CDR3 is 14 amino acids. Germline-derived CDR1 and CDR2 are MDHEN and SYDVKM. The germline V and J ends were trimmed by 7 bases and 5 bases, with 17 bases remaining between them. DNA for the CDR3: TGTGCCAGCATCTTAGGGGCGGGGGGTACTGAAGCTTTCTTT. Translation gives CASILGAGGTEAFF.

The chain has TRBV28 and TRBJ2-7; 8 bases are shared with TRBD2. The germline V gene encodes CDR1 MDHEN and CDR2 SYDVKM. The ends lost 8 bases at V and 1 base at J; junction bases unmatched: 13. The CDR3 runs 16 residues. CDR3 in amino acids: CASCSAQTSVSYEQYF. DNA of the CDR3: TGTGCCAGCTGTTCAGCCCAGACTAGCGTGTCCTACGAGCAGTACTTC.

Here the CDR3 reads CASSFGLAETQYF. The CDR3 DNA sequence: TGTGCCAGCAGCTTCGGACTAGCAGAGACCCAGTACTTC. The rearrangement links TRBV11-2 to TRBJ2-5; 8 bases are a match to TRBD2. This CDR3 is built from 13 residues. V shed 3 bases, J shed 4 bases, and the junction held 1 base outside the gene matches. Germline CDR1 reads SGHAT; CDR2 reads FQNNGV.

The chain carries TRBV28 and TRBJ2-6; TRBD1 agrees at 7 bases. The CDR3 consists of 16 residues. Germline CDR1 and CDR2: MDHEN and SYDVKM. Losses at the gene ends were 7 bases for V and 0 bases for J; bases not matched to a gene: 6. The CDR3 DNA sequence: TGTGCCAGCACCCCGGGACAGCTCTCTGGGGCCAACGTCCTGACTTTC. Residues: CASTPGQLSGANVLTF.

This clone was seen just once. The CDR3 is CSASDRGSSYEQYF. CDR3 DNA sequence: TGCAGCGCCTCGGACAGGGGAAGCTCCTACGAGCAGTACTTC. V is TRBV29-1 and J is TRBJ2-7; 9 nucleotides agree with TRBD1. The V segment lost 7 bases and the J segment 0 bases; nucleotides outside the gene matches: 7. The germline V gene has CDR1 SQVTM and CDR2 ANQGSEA. The CDR3 totals 14 residues.

J is TRBJ2-7 and V is TRBV30, with 9 nucleotides matching TRBD1. With V trimmed by 0 bases and J by 7 bases, 4 bases remained unmatched. The CDR3 spans 13 residues. The germline V gene has CDR1 GTSNPN and CDR2 SVGIG (reference sequence). The DNA for the CDR3 is TGTGCCTGGAGTGTACAGGGGGCGGGTGAGCAGTACTTC. Encoded protein: CAWSVQGAGEQYF.

The rearrangement joins TRBV13 to TRBJ2-7, with TRBD1 as a possible D gene (6 bases). V lost 2 bases to trimming and J lost 3 bases, with 14 bases between them. CDR3 length: 15 residues. Germline V gene data show CDR1 as PRHDT and CDR2 as FYEKMQ (reference sequence). CDR3 region: CASSLNLGQNYEQYF. The CDR3 DNA reads TGTGCCAGCAGCTTAAATTTGGGACAAAACTACGAGCAGTACTTC. The variable domain in full, with the rest retrieved from reference TRBV13 and TRBJ2-7, is AAGVIQSPRHLIKEKRETATLKCYPIPRHDTVYWYQQGPGQDPQFLISFYEKMQSDKGSIPDRFSAQQFSDYHSELNMSSLELGDSALYFCASSLNLGQNYEQYFGPGTRLTVT.

V gene TRBV6-5 combines with J gene TRBJ1-6, with 11 bases lining up with TRBD1. Germline lookup yields CDR1 MNHEY and CDR2 SVGAGI. The CDR3 runs to 14 residues. Trimming cost V 6 bases and J 9 bases; bases outside gene matches: 4. CDR3 nucleotide sequence: TGTGCCAGCAGCTGGGGACAGGGGGGTTCACCCCTCCACTTT. Protein sequence: CASSWGQGGSPLHF.

V gene TRBV28 combines with J gene TRBJ1-2; 7 bases are a match to TRBD1. J lost 0 bases, V lost 6 bases, and 4 bases had no gene match. CDR1 and CDR2 (germline): MDHEN, SYDVKM. The CDR3 contains 14 residues. CDR3 region: CASRLQGTNYGYTF. The CDR3 DNA reads as TGTGCCAGCAGGCTACAGGGGACTAACTATGGCTACACCTTC.

The rearrangement links TRBV28 to TRBJ2-1; D remains ambiguous. This CDR3 is 12 amino acids long. Trimming pared 4 bases from V and 12 bases from J, leaving 13 bases between. Looked up from germline, CDR1 is MDHEN and CDR2 is SYDVKM. The CDR3 spells CASSSLVPRQFF. The CDR3 bases are TGTGCCAGCAGTTCCCTAGTTCCCCGGCAGTTCTTC.

The CDR3 loop is CASSPPRGDRGYEQYF. For the CDR3, the DNA is TGTGCCAGCTCACCTCCCAGAGGGGACAGGGGCTACGAGCAGTACTTC. This chain joins TRBV18 and TRBJ2-7; 10 bases are a match to TRBD1. The junction had 8 bases not matched to a gene; V was cut back by 3 bases and J by 3 bases. The length of the CDR3 is 16 residues. The germline gives CDR1 KGHSH, CDR2 LQKENI.